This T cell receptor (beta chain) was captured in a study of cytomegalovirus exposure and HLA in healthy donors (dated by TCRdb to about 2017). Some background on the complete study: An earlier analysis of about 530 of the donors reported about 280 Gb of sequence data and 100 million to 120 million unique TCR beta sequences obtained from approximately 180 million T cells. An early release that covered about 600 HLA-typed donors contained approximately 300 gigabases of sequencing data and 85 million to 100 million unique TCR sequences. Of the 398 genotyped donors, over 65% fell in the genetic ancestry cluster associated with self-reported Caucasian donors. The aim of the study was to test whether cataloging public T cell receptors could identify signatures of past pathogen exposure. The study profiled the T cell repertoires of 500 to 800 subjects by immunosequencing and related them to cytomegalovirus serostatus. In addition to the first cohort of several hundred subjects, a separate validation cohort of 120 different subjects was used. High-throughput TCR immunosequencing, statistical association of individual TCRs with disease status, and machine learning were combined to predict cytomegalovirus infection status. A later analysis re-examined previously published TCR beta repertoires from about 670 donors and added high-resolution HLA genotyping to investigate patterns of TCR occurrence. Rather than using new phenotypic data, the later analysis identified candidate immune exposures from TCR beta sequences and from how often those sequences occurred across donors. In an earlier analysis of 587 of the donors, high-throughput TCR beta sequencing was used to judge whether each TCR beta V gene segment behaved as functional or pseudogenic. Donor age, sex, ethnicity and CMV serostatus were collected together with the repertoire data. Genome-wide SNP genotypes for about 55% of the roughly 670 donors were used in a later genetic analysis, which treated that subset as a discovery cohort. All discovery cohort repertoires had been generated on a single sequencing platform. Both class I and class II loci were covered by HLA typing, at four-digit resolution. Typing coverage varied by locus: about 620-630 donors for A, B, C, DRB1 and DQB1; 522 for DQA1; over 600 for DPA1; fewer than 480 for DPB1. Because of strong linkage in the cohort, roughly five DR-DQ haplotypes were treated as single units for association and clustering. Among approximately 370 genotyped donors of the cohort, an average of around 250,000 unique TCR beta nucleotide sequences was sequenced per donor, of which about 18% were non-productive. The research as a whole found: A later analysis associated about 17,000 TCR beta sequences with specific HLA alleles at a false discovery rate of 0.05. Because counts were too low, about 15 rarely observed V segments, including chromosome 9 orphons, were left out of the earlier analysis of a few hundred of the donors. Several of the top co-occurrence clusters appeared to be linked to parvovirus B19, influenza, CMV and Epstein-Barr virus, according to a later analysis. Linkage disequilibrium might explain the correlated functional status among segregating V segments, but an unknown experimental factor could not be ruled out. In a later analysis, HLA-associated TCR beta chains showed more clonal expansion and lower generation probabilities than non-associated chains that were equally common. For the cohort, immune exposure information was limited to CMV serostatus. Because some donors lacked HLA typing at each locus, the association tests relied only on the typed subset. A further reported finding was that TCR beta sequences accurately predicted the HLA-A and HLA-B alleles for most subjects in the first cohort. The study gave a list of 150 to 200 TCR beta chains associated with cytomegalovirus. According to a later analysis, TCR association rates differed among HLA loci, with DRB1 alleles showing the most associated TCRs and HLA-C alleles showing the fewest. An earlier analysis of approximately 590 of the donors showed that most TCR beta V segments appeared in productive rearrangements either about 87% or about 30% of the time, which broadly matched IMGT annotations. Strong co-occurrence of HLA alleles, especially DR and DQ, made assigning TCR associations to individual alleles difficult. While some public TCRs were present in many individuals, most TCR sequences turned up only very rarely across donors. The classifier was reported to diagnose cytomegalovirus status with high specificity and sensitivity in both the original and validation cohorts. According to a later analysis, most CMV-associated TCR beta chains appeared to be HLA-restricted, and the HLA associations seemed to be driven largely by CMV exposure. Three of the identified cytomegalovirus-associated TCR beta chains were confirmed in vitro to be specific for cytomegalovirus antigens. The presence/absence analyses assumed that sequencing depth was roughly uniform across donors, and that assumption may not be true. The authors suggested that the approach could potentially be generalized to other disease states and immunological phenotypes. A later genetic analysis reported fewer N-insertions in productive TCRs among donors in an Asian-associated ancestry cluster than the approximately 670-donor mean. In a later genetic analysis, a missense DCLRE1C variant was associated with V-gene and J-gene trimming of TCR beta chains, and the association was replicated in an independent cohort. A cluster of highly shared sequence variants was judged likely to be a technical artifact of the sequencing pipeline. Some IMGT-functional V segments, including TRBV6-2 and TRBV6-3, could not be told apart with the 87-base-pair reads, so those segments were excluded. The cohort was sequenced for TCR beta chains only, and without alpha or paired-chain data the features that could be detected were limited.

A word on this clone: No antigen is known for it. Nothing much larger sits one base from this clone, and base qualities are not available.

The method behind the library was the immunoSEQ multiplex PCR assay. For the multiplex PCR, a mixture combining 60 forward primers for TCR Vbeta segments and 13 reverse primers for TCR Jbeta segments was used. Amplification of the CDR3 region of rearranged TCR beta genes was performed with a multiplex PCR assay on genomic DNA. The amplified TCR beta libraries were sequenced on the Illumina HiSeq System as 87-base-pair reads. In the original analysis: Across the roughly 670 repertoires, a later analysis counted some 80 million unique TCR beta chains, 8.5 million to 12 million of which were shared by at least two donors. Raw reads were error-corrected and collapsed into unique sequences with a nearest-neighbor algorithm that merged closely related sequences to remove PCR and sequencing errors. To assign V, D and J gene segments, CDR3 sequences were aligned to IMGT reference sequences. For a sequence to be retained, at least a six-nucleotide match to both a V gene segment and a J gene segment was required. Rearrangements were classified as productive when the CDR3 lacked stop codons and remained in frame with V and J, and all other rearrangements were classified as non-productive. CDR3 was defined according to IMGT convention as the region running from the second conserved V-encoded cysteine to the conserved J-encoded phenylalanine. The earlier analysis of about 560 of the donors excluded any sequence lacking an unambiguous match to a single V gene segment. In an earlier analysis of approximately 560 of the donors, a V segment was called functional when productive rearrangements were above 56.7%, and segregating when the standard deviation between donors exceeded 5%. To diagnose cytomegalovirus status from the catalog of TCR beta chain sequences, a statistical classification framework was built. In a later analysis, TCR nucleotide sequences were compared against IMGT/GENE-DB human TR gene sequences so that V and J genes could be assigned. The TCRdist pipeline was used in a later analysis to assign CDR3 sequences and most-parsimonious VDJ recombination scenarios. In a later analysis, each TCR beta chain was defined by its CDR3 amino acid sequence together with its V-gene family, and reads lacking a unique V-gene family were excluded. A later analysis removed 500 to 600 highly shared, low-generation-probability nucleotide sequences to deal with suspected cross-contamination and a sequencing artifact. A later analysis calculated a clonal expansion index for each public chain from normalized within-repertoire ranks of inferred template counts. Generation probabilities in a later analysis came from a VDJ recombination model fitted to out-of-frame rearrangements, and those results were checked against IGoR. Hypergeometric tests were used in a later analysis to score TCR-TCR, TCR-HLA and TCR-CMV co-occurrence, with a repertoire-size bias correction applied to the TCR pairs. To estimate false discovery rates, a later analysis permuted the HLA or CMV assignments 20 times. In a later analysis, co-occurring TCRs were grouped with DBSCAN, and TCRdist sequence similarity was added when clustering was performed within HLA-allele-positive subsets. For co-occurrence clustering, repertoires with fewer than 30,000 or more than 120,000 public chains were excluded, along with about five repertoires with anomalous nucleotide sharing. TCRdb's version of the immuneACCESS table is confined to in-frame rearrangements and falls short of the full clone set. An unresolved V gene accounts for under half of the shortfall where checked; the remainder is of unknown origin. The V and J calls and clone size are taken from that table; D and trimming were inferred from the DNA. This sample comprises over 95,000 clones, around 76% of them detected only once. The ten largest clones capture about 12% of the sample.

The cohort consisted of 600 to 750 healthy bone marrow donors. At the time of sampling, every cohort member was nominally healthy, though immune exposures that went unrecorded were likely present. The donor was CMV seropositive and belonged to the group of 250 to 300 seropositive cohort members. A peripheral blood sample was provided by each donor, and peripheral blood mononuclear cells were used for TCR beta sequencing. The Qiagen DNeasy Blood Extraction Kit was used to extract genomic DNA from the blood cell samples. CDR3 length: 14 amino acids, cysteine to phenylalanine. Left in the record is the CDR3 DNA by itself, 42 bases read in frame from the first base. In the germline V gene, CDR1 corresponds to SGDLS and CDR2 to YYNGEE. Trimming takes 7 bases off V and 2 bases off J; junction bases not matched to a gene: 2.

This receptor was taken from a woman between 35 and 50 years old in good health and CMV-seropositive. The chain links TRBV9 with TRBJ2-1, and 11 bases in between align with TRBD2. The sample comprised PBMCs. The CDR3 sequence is CASASGGTYNEQFF. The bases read TGTGCCAGCGCTAGCGGGGGGACCTACAATGAGCAGTTCTTC. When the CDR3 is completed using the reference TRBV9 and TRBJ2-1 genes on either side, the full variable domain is DSGVTQTPKHLITATGQRVTLRCSPRSGDLSVYWYQQSLDQGLQFLIQYYNGEERAKGNILERFSAQQFPDLHSELNLSSLELGDSALYFCASASGGTYNEQFFGPGTRLTVL.